Included here is one T cell receptor beta chain sequence, with context. The antigen is unknown. The data derive from a study of T cell responses to AZD1222 COVID-19 vaccine. Broader study findings: The donors showed a predominance of white British ancestry and of females, with possible underestimation of clonal diversity. Scientists sampled the repertoires only once the peak T cell response had passed. The number of AZD1222 recipients seropositive at baseline was only five or six. Nearly half of unique spike-specific TCRs reportedly avoided B.1.351 and B.1.1.7 mutated regions.

V was pared by 3 bases and J by 5 bases, with 7 bases of the junction left unmatched. Germline values: CDR1 GTSNPN, CDR2 SVGIG (reference sequence). The CDR3 consists of 14 residues. Sequencing was performed with immunoSEQ multiplex PCR; in TCRdb, only in-frame clones are kept and a portion is missing. This table holds over 140,000 clones. The sequencing sample was made of peripheral blood. The clonotype originates from an adult in good health. This chain connects TRBV30 to TRBJ2-5; 9 bases align to TRBD2. CDR3 region: CAWSWGLAGETQYF. Written as DNA, the CDR3 is TGTGCCTGGAGCTGGGGACTAGCTGGGGAGACCCAGTACTTC.